Listed below are T cell receptor beta chains from one sample, sequenced in a study of blood T cells in healthy people across ages. TCRdb analysed the 5' RACE reads with MiXCR anew, one entry per CDR3 protein. The sample gives about 680,000 distinct CDR3 sequences, about 52% of which show up once; approximately 32% is in the top ten. The sequencing input was blood. Receptors were obtained from a woman aged 60 to 75 in good health. CDR3s include the opening cysteine and the closing phenylalanine or tryptophan. D genes are given only for firm matches. A row's size may be missing; if present it is once, few, many or a size class.

J gene: TRBJ2-7; CDR3 length: 13; V gene: TRBV20-1; clone size: NA; D gene: NA; CDR3 protein: CSATRGGDNEQYF; CDR3 DNA: TGCAGTGCTACCCGAGGGGGGGACAACGAGCAGTACTTC
J gene: TRBJ2-1; CDR3 length: 15; V gene: TRBV25-1; clone size: NA; D gene: NA; CDR3 protein: CASSDLTRAYNEQFF; CDR3 DNA: TGTGCCAGCAGTGACCTGACCCGCGCCTACAATGAGCAGTTCTTC
J gene: TRBJ2-5; CDR3 length: 15; V gene: TRBV4-2; clone size: few; D gene: NA; CDR3 protein: CASSQADGTRETQYF; CDR3 DNA: TGTGCCAGCAGCCAAGCCGACGGGACCAGGGAGACCCAGTACTTC
J gene: TRBJ2-5; CDR3 length: 15; V gene: TRBV20-1; clone size: NA; D gene: TRBD2; CDR3 protein: CSARDRTSKGETQYF; CDR3 DNA: TGCAGTGCTAGAGATAGGACTAGTAAAGGGGAGACCCAGTACTTC
J gene: TRBJ2-7; CDR3 length: 15; V gene: TRBV4-2; clone size: few; D gene: TRBD1; CDR3 protein: CASSQGGTANNEQYF; CDR3 DNA: TGTGCCAGCAGCCAAGGGGGGACAGCCAACAATGAGCAGTACTTC
J gene: TRBJ2-3; CDR3 length: 19; V gene: TRBV5-1; clone size: few; D gene: TRBD2; CDR3 protein: CASSIGLAGGVGDTDTQYF; CDR3 DNA: TGCGCCAGCAGCATAGGACTAGCGGGAGGGGTGGGCGACACAGATACGCAGTATTTT
J gene: TRBJ2-6; CDR3 length: 19; V gene: TRBV15; clone size: NA; D gene: NA; CDR3 protein: CATSRDGVWGGSGANVLTF; CDR3 DNA: TGTGCCACCAGCAGAGATGGGGTGTGGGGTGGCTCTGGGGCCAACGTCCTGACTTTC
J gene: TRBJ2-2; CDR3 length: 15; V gene: TRBV14; clone size: NA; D gene: NA; CDR3 protein: CACSPITGFIGELFF; CDR3 DNA: TGTGCCTGCAGCCCGATCACAGGGTTCATCGGGGAGCTGTTTTTT
J gene: TRBJ2-3; CDR3 length: 15; V gene: TRBV7-9; clone size: NA; D gene: NA; CDR3 protein: CASSRGLPSTDTQYF; CDR3 DNA: TGTGCCAGCAGCAGAGGACTACCCAGCACAGATACGCAGTATTTT
J gene: TRBJ2-3; CDR3 length: 17; V gene: TRBV27; clone size: NA; D gene: NA; CDR3 protein: CASSYKPGGVHTDTQYF; CDR3 DNA: TGTGCCAGCAGCTACAAACCGGGTGGGGTGCACACAGATACGCAGTATTTT
J gene: TRBJ2-7; CDR3 length: 14; V gene: TRBV20-1; clone size: NA; D gene: TRBD1; CDR3 protein: CSADPRDREVEQYF; CDR3 DNA: TGCAGTGCAGACCCCCGGGACAGGGAAGTCGAGCAGTACTTC
J gene: TRBJ2-2; CDR3 length: 14; V gene: TRBV5-1; clone size: NA; D gene: NA; CDR3 protein: CASSLDSATGELFF; CDR3 DNA: TGCGCCAGCAGCTTGGACAGCGCGACCGGGGAGCTGTTTTTT
J gene: TRBJ2-5; CDR3 length: 14; V gene: TRBV29-1; clone size: NA; D gene: TRBD2; CDR3 protein: CSVEREGSYNEQYF; CDR3 DNA: TGCAGCGTCGAGCGGGAGGGGTCCTACAATGAGCAGTACTTC
J gene: TRBJ2-1; CDR3 length: 15; V gene: TRBV14; clone size: NA; D gene: TRBD1; CDR3 protein: CASSKNRGPYNEQFF; CDR3 DNA: TGTGCCAGCAGCAAAAACAGGGGACCTTACAATGAGCAGTTCTTC
J gene: TRBJ2-3; CDR3 length: 14; V gene: TRBV5-1; clone size: few; D gene: NA; CDR3 protein: CASSLAQRGDTQYF; CDR3 DNA: TGCGCCAGCAGCTTGGCTCAGAGAGGGGATACGCAGTATTTT
J gene: TRBJ2-5; CDR3 length: 13; V gene: TRBV4-3; clone size: few; D gene: NA; CDR3 protein: CASSRGSSNEQYF; CDR3 DNA: TGCGCCAGCAGCCGAGGATCCTCCAATGAGCAGTACTTC
J gene: TRBJ1-6; CDR3 length: 15; V gene: TRBV7-4; clone size: NA; D gene: NA; CDR3 protein: CASSFRQSYNSPLHF; CDR3 DNA: TGTGCCAGCAGCTTCCGACAGTCCTATAATTCACCCCTCCACTTT
J gene: TRBJ2-4; CDR3 length: 16; V gene: TRBV7-2; clone size: few; D gene: TRBD2; CDR3 protein: CASRARPGLVANIQYF; CDR3 DNA: TGTGCCAGCAGGGCTCGCCCTGGACTAGTAGCGAACATTCAGTACTTC
J gene: TRBJ2-4; CDR3 length: 15; V gene: TRBV6-6; clone size: NA; D gene: TRBD2; CDR3 protein: CASSYAGVAKNIQYF; CDR3 DNA: TGTGCCAGCAGTTACGCGGGAGTAGCCAAAAACATTCAGTACTTC
J gene: TRBJ2-3; CDR3 length: 17; V gene: TRBV20-1; clone size: once; D gene: TRBD2; CDR3 protein: CSARDPGGSSRTDTQYF; CDR3 DNA: TGCAGTGCTAGAGACCCAGGCGGGAGTTCCCGCACAGATACGCAGTATTTT
J gene: TRBJ2-1; CDR3 length: 16; V gene: TRBV20-1; clone size: NA; D gene: NA; CDR3 protein: CSARDLFSRDVHEQFF; CDR3 DNA: TGCAGTGCTAGAGATCTCTTTTCGCGGGACGTCCATGAGCAGTTCTTC
J gene: TRBJ2-1; CDR3 length: 17; V gene: TRBV14; clone size: NA; D gene: NA; CDR3 protein: CASSTGIHSTPYNERFF; CDR3 DNA: TGTGCCAGCAGCACGGGGATCCATTCAACCCCCTACAATGAGCGGTTCTTC
J gene: TRBJ2-3; CDR3 length: 13; V gene: TRBV29-1; clone size: many; D gene: NA; CDR3 protein: CSVDAEGTDTQYF; CDR3 DNA: TGCAGCGTTGATGCGGAGGGCACAGATACGCAGTATTTT
J gene: TRBJ2-5; CDR3 length: 15; V gene: TRBV20-1; clone size: few; D gene: TRBD2; CDR3 protein: CSARDAGALQETQYF; CDR3 DNA: TGCAGTGCTAGAGACGCGGGAGCACTCCAAGAGACCCAGTACTTC
J gene: TRBJ1-5; CDR3 length: 14; V gene: TRBV7-2; clone size: few; D gene: NA; CDR3 protein: CASSLDNGGGPQHF; CDR3 DNA: TGTGCCAGCAGCTTAGATAACGGCGGGGGGCCCCAGCATTTT
J gene: TRBJ2-5; CDR3 length: 17; V gene: TRBV12-3/TRBV12-4; clone size: NA; D gene: TRBD2; CDR3 protein: CASSPASGRARQETQYF; CDR3 DNA: TGTGCCAGCAGCCCAGCTAGCGGGAGGGCTCGGCAAGAGACCCAGTACTTC
J gene: TRBJ2-2; CDR3 length: 15; V gene: TRBV7-9; clone size: NA; D gene: NA; CDR3 protein: CASSYSSGHTGELFF; CDR3 DNA: TGTGCCAGCAGCTACTCGAGCGGGCACACCGGGGAGCTGTTTTTT
J gene: TRBJ2-3; CDR3 length: 16; V gene: TRBV5-1; clone size: NA; D gene: TRBD2; CDR3 protein: CASSPGRQLTTDTQYF; CDR3 DNA: TGCGCCAGCAGCCCCGGGAGGCAGCTTACCACAGATACGCAGTATTTT
J gene: TRBJ1-2; CDR3 length: 14; V gene: TRBV20-1; clone size: few; D gene: TRBD1; CDR3 protein: CSAGGGQGKYGYTF; CDR3 DNA: TGCAGTGCTGGGGGCGGACAGGGGAAGTATGGCTACACCTTC
J gene: TRBJ1-1; CDR3 length: 13; V gene: TRBV24-1; clone size: NA; D gene: NA; CDR3 protein: CATSDLGGTEAFF; CDR3 DNA: TGTGCCACCAGTGATTTAGGAGGCACTGAGGCTTTCTTT
J gene: TRBJ1-2; CDR3 length: 14; V gene: TRBV9; clone size: few; D gene: TRBD1; CDR3 protein: CASSQTGTNYGYTF; CDR3 DNA: TGTGCCAGCAGCCAGACAGGGACCAATTATGGCTACACCTTC
J gene: TRBJ1-1; CDR3 length: 16; V gene: TRBV6-6; clone size: NA; D gene: NA; CDR3 protein: CASSKGSRGLHTEAFF; CDR3 DNA: TGTGCCAGCAGTAAGGGTTCCCGGGGACTCCACACTGAAGCTTTCTTT
J gene: TRBJ2-3; CDR3 length: 15; V gene: TRBV21-1; clone size: NA; D gene: NA; CDR3 protein: CASSAPGLVLDTQYF; CDR3 DNA: TGTGCCAGCAGCGCACCGGGACTAGTTCTTGATACGCAGTATTTT
J gene: TRBJ1-6; CDR3 length: 12; V gene: TRBV2; clone size: few; D gene: NA; CDR3 protein: CASSASRSPLHF; CDR3 DNA: TGTGCCAGCAGTGCTTCCAGGTCACCCCTCCACTTT
J gene: TRBJ1-1; CDR3 length: 13; V gene: TRBV29-1; clone size: NA; D gene: NA; CDR3 protein: CSVESRPDTEAFF; CDR3 DNA: TGCAGCGTTGAATCCCGGCCCGACACTGAAGCTTTCTTT
J gene: TRBJ2-7; CDR3 length: 12; V gene: TRBV4-3; clone size: few; D gene: NA; CDR3 protein: CASSQRGNEQYF; CDR3 DNA: TGCGCCAGCAGCCAACGAGGGAACGAGCAGTACTTC
J gene: TRBJ2-1; CDR3 length: 16; V gene: TRBV11-2; clone size: NA; D gene: TRBD1; CDR3 protein: CASSSPTGGVRNEQFF; CDR3 DNA: TGTGCCAGCAGCTCACCCACAGGGGGAGTGAGGAATGAGCAGTTCTTC
J gene: TRBJ2-5; CDR3 length: 15; V gene: TRBV4-3; clone size: NA; D gene: NA; CDR3 protein: CASSQGGSVGGTQYF; CDR3 DNA: TGCGCCAGCAGCCAAGGGGGCTCAGTTGGGGGGACCCAGTACTTC
J gene: TRBJ2-7; CDR3 length: 16; V gene: TRBV7-2; clone size: NA; D gene: TRBD2; CDR3 protein: CASSLQLAGAGYEQYF; CDR3 DNA: TGTGCCAGCAGCTTACAACTAGCGGGAGCTGGCTACGAGCAGTACTTC
J gene: TRBJ2-1; CDR3 length: 16; V gene: TRBV7-3; clone size: few; D gene: TRBD2; CDR3 protein: CASSSTLAGGPNEQFF; CDR3 DNA: TGTGCCAGCAGCTCGACCCTAGCGGGAGGGCCGAATGAGCAGTTCTTC
J gene: TRBJ2-1; CDR3 length: 14; V gene: TRBV20-1; clone size: NA; D gene: TRBD2; CDR3 protein: CSANPSGSFNEQFF; CDR3 DNA: TGCAGTGCGAACCCCAGCGGGAGCTTCAATGAGCAGTTCTTC
J gene: TRBJ2-5; CDR3 length: 15; V gene: TRBV28; clone size: NA; D gene: TRBD2; CDR3 protein: CASLPSGRAEETQYF; CDR3 DNA: TGTGCCAGCTTGCCTAGCGGGAGGGCCGAAGAGACCCAGTACTTC
J gene: TRBJ2-1; CDR3 length: 16; V gene: TRBV9; clone size: few; D gene: TRBD2; CDR3 protein: CASSVLAEGSYNEQFF; CDR3 DNA: TGTGCCAGCAGCGTCCTAGCGGAAGGCTCCTACAATGAGCAGTTCTTC
J gene: TRBJ2-2; CDR3 length: 12; V gene: TRBV7-3; clone size: NA; D gene: NA; CDR3 protein: CASSLIVGELFF; CDR3 DNA: TGTGCCAGCAGCTTAATTGTGGGGGAGCTGTTTTTT
J gene: TRBJ2-5; CDR3 length: 13; V gene: TRBV29-1; clone size: few; D gene: TRBD1; CDR3 protein: CSVKDRGRETQYF; CDR3 DNA: TGCAGCGTCAAGGACAGGGGGCGTGAGACCCAGTACTTC
J gene: TRBJ2-1; CDR3 length: 17; V gene: TRBV4-3; clone size: few; D gene: NA; CDR3 protein: CASSQDTQSRLYNEQFF; CDR3 DNA: TGCGCCAGCAGCCAAGATACACAGTCTAGGCTCTACAATGAGCAGTTCTTC
J gene: TRBJ2-6; CDR3 length: 15; V gene: TRBV5-4; clone size: few; D gene: NA; CDR3 protein: CASSLEQGGANVLTF; CDR3 DNA: TGTGCCAGCAGCCTTGAACAAGGGGGGGCCAACGTCCTGACTTTC
J gene: TRBJ2-2; CDR3 length: 15; V gene: TRBV12-3/TRBV12-4; clone size: NA; D gene: NA; CDR3 protein: CASSSWTANTGELFF; CDR3 DNA: TGTGCCAGCAGTTCTTGGACCGCGAACACCGGGGAGCTGTTTTTT
J gene: TRBJ2-6; CDR3 length: 17; V gene: TRBV7-2; clone size: many; D gene: TRBD1; CDR3 protein: CASSGRQGTSGANVLTF; CDR3 DNA: TGTGCCAGCAGCGGCCGACAGGGAACTTCTGGGGCCAACGTCCTGACTTTC
J gene: TRBJ2-7; CDR3 length: 14; V gene: TRBV5-1; clone size: many; D gene: TRBD1; CDR3 protein: CASSPDRGHYEQYF; CDR3 DNA: TGCGCCAGCAGCCCGGACAGGGGGCATTACGAGCAGTACTTC
J gene: TRBJ2-3; CDR3 length: 16; V gene: TRBV20-1; clone size: NA; D gene: TRBD1; CDR3 protein: CSARLETGGGADTQYF; CDR3 DNA: TGCAGTGCTAGACTGGAAACAGGGGGCGGAGCAGATACGCAGTATTTT
J gene: TRBJ2-5; CDR3 length: 17; V gene: TRBV9; clone size: NA; D gene: NA; CDR3 protein: CASSVEPDSGSQETQYF; CDR3 DNA: TGTGCCAGCAGCGTAGAGCCGGACTCAGGGTCCCAAGAGACCCAGTACTTC
J gene: TRBJ2-7; CDR3 length: 14; V gene: TRBV12-3/TRBV12-4; clone size: many; D gene: NA; CDR3 protein: CASSLSWGGNEQYF; CDR3 DNA: TGTGCCAGCAGTTTATCATGGGGGGGCAACGAGCAGTACTTC
J gene: TRBJ2-3; CDR3 length: 15; V gene: TRBV7-2; clone size: NA; D gene: TRBD1; CDR3 protein: CASSTQQGLGDTQYF; CDR3 DNA: TGTGCCAGCAGCACCCAACAGGGGCTAGGCGATACGCAGTATTTT
J gene: TRBJ2-3; CDR3 length: 14; V gene: TRBV25-1; clone size: many; D gene: NA; CDR3 protein: CASSLGRGKDTQYF; CDR3 DNA: TGTGCCAGCAGTCTGGGCAGGGGTAAAGATACGCAGTATTTT
J gene: TRBJ2-7; CDR3 length: 13; V gene: TRBV6-5; clone size: NA; D gene: NA; CDR3 protein: CASSPGQRYEQYF; CDR3 DNA: TGTGCCAGCAGTCCAGGACAGAGATACGAGCAGTACTTC
J gene: TRBJ2-5; CDR3 length: 16; V gene: TRBV7-6; clone size: few; D gene: TRBD1; CDR3 protein: CASSFTSGTGSETQYF; CDR3 DNA: TGTGCCAGCAGCTTCACTTCCGGGACAGGGTCAGAGACCCAGTACTTC
J gene: TRBJ2-5; CDR3 length: 15; V gene: TRBV29-1; clone size: few; D gene: NA; CDR3 protein: CSVVFSGHDQETQYF; CDR3 DNA: TGCAGCGTTGTATTTTCGGGACACGACCAAGAGACCCAGTACTTC
J gene: TRBJ2-1; CDR3 length: 15; V gene: TRBV12-5; clone size: NA; D gene: TRBD2; CDR3 protein: CASGLLSSGMNEQFF; CDR3 DNA: TGTGCTAGTGGTTTACTCTCTAGCGGGATGAATGAGCAGTTCTTC